A single sample gave rise to the 16 T cell receptor beta chains below, sequenced in a study of T-cell memory formation after mild COVID-19 (TCRdb year 2021). Library creation used 5' RACE. The instrument given in TCRdb is Illumina NovaSeq 6000. TCRdb reprocessing: public reads trimmed at Q25 with fastp, clones called with MiXCR, in-frame beta chains kept. Identical CDR3 protein sequences are pooled into one entry, listed with their most common genes and DNA. The sample has about 150,000 distinct CDR3 sequences on record, roughly 14% of them singletons. 14% of the sample rests with the top ten. Material for sequencing was PBMCs or a T cell subset sorted from them (not recorded which). These TCRs come from an adult woman who had mild COVID-19 (a few samples of this study predate the infection). The sample titles of this study are shuffled in the database, so cell type and time point are left out; the donor was told from shared clones.

The chain joins TRBV12-3 or TRBV12-4 to TRBJ2-7; 7 nucleotides align to TRBD1. V lost 5 bases, J lost 6 bases, and 10 bases stayed unmatched. The CDR3 is made up of 14 amino acids. The CDR3 reads CASSMGQILSEQYF. DNA for the CDR3: TGTGCCAGCAGTATGGGACAGATTCTCTCCGAGCAGTACTTC.

The table lists this clonotype with a few counts. The rearrangement uses TRBV5-1 and TRBJ2-1; 11 positions agree with TRBD2. Per the germline V gene, CDR1 is SGHRS and CDR2 is YFSETQ. This CDR3 is 15 amino acids long. Losses at the gene ends were 3 bases for V and 9 bases for J; bases not matched to a gene: 8. The CDR3 loop is CASSSPLAGVFEQFF. The CDR3 DNA sequence: TGCGCCAGCAGCTCCCCACTAGCGGGAGTTTTTGAGCAGTTCTTC.

This clonotype was seen only a few times. The chain couples TRBV3-1 to TRBJ1-2, with D hard to call. Germline CDR1 and CDR2: LGHDT and YNNKEL (reference sequence). The CDR3 consists of 13 residues. The V end lost 1 base, the J end lost 8 bases, and 11 bases lay between the germline ends. Here the CDR3 DNA reads TGTGCCAGCAGCCAAGTGGTCCCCAGCGGCTACACCTTC. Protein: CASSQVVPSGYTF.

The rearrangement uses TRBV5-1 and TRBJ1-4; no reliable D call. The germline V gene encodes CDR1 SGHRS and CDR2 YFSETQ. Trimming pared 4 bases from V and 7 bases from J, leaving 11 bases between. The CDR3 consists of 13 residues. CDR3 nucleotides: TGCGCCAGCAGCGGGTCAATGAGTGAAAAACTGTTTTTT. Amino acid sequence: CASSGSMSEKLFF.

The chain links TRBV7-9 to TRBJ2-2; D uncertain. Trimming left V 7 bases short and J 0 bases short, with 15 bases between. The CDR3 is made up of 16 amino acids. Germline V lookup: CDR1 SEHNR, CDR2 FQNEAQ (reference sequence). DNA for the CDR3: TGTGCCAGCAAAGCTGTGCAGGAGTCGAACACCGGGGAGCTGTTTTTT. Its translation: CASKAVQESNTGELFF.

This clonotype was picked up many times. The V and J genes are TRBV7-2 and TRBJ2-7; no definite D call. Germline assignment: CDR1 SGHTA and CDR2 FQGNSA. The V gene lost 7 bases and the J gene lost 3 bases, with 13 bases spanning the gap. The CDR3 covers 13 residues. The chain's CDR3 is CASTPPGRYEQYF. CDR3 in DNA: TGTGCCAGCACCCCCCCCGGGCGCTACGAGCAGTACTTC.

This clonotype was seen a handful of times. J is TRBJ1-1 and V is TRBV12-3 or TRBV12-4, with TRBD1 matching over 7 bases. The CDR3 totals 15 residues. Trimming removed 6 bases from V and 3 bases from J; junction bases left unmatched: 10. The CDR3 DNA reads as TGTGCCAGCAGCCCGGGACAGATGGAGCACACTGAAGCTTTCTTT. Residues: CASSPGQMEHTEAFF.

The chain has TRBV5-1 and TRBJ2-1; 10 nucleotides match TRBD1. Trimming took 4 bases from V and 9 from J; bases not matched to a gene: 7. The CDR3 has 14 residues. Germline V CDR1 and CDR2: SGHRS, YFSETQ. The CDR3 DNA is TGCGCCAGCAGCGGGGGACAGGGGCGCAGTGAGCAGTTCTTC. Its translation: CASSGGQGRSEQFF.

This rearrangement joins TRBV10-3 to TRBJ2-7, with TRBD2 as a possible D gene (6 bases). Trimming removed 6 bases at V and 2 bases at J, with 17 bases between. The V gene's germline CDR1 is ENHRY and CDR2 SYGVKD. CDR3 size: 15 residues. The CDR3 nucleotides read TGTGCCATCAGCGGGACGCGGGACGAAACCTACGAGCAGTACTTC. This gives the protein CAISGTRDETYEQYF.

This sequence joins TRBV5-1 and TRBJ2-3, with 8 bases matching TRBD1. The germline V gene encodes CDR1 SGHRS and CDR2 YFSETQ. The CDR3 has 15 residues. Losses at the gene ends were 9 bases for V and 7 bases for J; bases not matched to a gene: 16. The CDR3 nucleotides are TGCGCCACGAGCCAAGCAGCAGGGGGCGGGAATACGCAGTATTTT. Translating it yields CATSQAAGGGNTQYF.

In its sample, this clonotype was seen a few times. The chain uses TRBV19 and TRBJ1-1; D not certain. The germline CDR1 and CDR2 sequences are LNHDA and SQIVND (reference sequence). V gave up 5 bases and J gave up 1 base, with 11 bases separating them. The CDR3 has 14 residues. The CDR3, as DNA: TGTGCCAGTAGTGTGGGCCATAGGAACACTGAAGCTTTCTTT. This encodes CASSVGHRNTEAFF.

This clonotype was picked up a small number of times. Here the CDR3 DNA reads TGTGCCAGCAGCTTAGAGGCGTCAGGGATCGGGACCCAGTACTTC. Its translation is CASSLEASGIGTQYF. V usage is TRBV11-2 and J usage is TRBJ2-5; the D gene is possibly TRBD1 (5 bases). Germline CDR1 and CDR2: SGHAT and FQNNGV. V dropped 0 bases and J dropped 7 bases, with 15 bases sitting between them. The CDR3 contains 15 residues.

This clonotype appeared a few times. This sequence joins TRBV6-5 and TRBJ2-2; possibly TRBD1 for D (6 bases). In germline, CDR1 is MNHEY, CDR2 SVGAGI. The CDR3 contains 17 residues. Trimming took 0 bases from V and 0 from J, leaving 11 bases between them. CDR3 sequence: CASSYSRRGANTGELFF. The CDR3 nucleotides are TGTGCCAGCAGTTACTCCCGCAGGGGCGCGAACACCGGGGAGCTGTTTTTT.

In the case of this clonotype: At one end the junction does not follow the germline gene, possibly because of a read error. The J gene is TRBJ2-7, the V gene TRBV6-6, with 8 positions matching TRBD1. The CDR3 consists of 14 residues. Germline assignment: CDR1 MNHNY and CDR2 SVGAGI (reference sequence). The CDR3 coding sequence is TGTGCCAGCAAGCCACAGGGGGAATTCGTCGTTTGGCACTTC. Amino acid sequence: CASKPQGEFVVWHF.

This clonotype was observed at least ten times. V usage is TRBV7-8 and J usage is TRBJ2-7, with 11 positions matching TRBD2. V lost 4 bases to trimming and J lost 4 bases; unmatched junction nucleotides: 3. Germline assignment: CDR1 SGHVS and CDR2 FQNEAQ. The length of the CDR3 is 14 residues. CDR3 sequence reads: CASSSLAGGYEQYF. DNA for the CDR3: TGTGCCAGCAGCTCTTTAGCGGGGGGGTACGAGCAGTACTTC.

This rearrangement joins TRBV11-2 to TRBJ1-2; 7 positions match TRBD1. V lost 5 bases, J lost 4 bases, and 4 bases stayed unmatched. This CDR3 is built from 13 residues. CDR1 is SGHAT, CDR2 FQNNGV, per germline. CDR3 nucleotides: TGTGCCAGCAGCCGACAGGGAATCTATGGCTACACCTTC. Protein sequence: CASSRQGIYGYTF.